Presented here are 9 T cell receptor beta chains from one specimen sequenced in a study of blood T cell repertoires in COVID-19. This table comes from immunoSEQ multiplex PCR, and its TCRdb copy is limited to in-frame clones, with some not included. The sample lists 150,000 or so clones; about 89% were seen once. Material for sequencing was peripheral blood. The receptors here all came from a man aged 50-59 years with acute or convalescent COVID-19.

This clone has a single count. This chain's CDR3 is CSSRTGGTYNEQFF. The CDR3 DNA is TGCAGCTCGCGGACAGGTGGGACCTACAATGAGCAGTTCTTC. The V and J genes are TRBV29-1 and TRBJ2-1, with 7 bases fitting TRBD1. CDR3 length: 14 residues. Germline V gene data show CDR1 as SQVTM and CDR2 as ANQGSEA. J lost 2 bases, V lost 8 bases, and 9 bases had no gene match.

The CDR3 is CASTALGGGEKLFF. Written as DNA, the CDR3 is TGTGCCAGCACTGCGTTGGGAGGTGGTGAAAAACTGTTTTTT. The rearrangement uses TRBV7-9 and TRBJ1-4; unclear D gene. The germline CDR1 and CDR2 sequences are SEHNR and FQNEAQ (reference sequence). This CDR3 comprises 14 residues. V was clipped by 7 bases and J by 7 bases, with 16 bases between them.

The chain joins TRBV30 to TRBJ1-2; maybe TRBD1 (6 bases). CDR3 length: 11 residues. V was shortened by 3 bases and J by 8 bases, with 10 bases between the two germline ends. Looked up from germline, CDR1 is GTSNPN and CDR2 is SVGIG (reference sequence). As DNA, the CDR3 is TGTGCCTGGAGGAGGGGGTCGGGCTACACCTTC. Its translation is CAWRRGSGYTF. The full variable domain, completed using reference TRBV30 and TRBJ1-2, is SQTIHQWPATLVQPVGSPLSLECTVEGTSNPNLYWYRQAAGRGLQLLFYSVGIGQISSEVPQNLSASRPQDRQFILSSKKLLLSDSGFYLCAWRRGSGYTFGSGTRLTVV.

V usage is TRBV20-1 and J usage is TRBJ1-1; 10 nucleotides match TRBD1. The CDR3 sequence is 15 residues long. V shed 3 bases, J shed 4 bases, and the junction held 8 bases outside the gene matches. Germline V gene sequence: CDR1 DFQATT, CDR2 SNEGSKA (reference sequence). This CDR3 is CSASWDRGRSTEAFF. The CDR3 DNA reads TGCAGTGCTAGTTGGGACAGGGGAAGGAGCACTGAAGCTTTCTTT.

CDR3 region: CASSAQGVGYNEQFF. In nucleotides, the CDR3 is TGTGCCAGCAGCGCACAGGGGGTTGGCTACAATGAGCAGTTCTTC. The J gene is TRBJ2-1, the V gene TRBV7-2; 8 bases fit TRBD1. Per germline, CDR1 SGHTA and CDR2 FQGNSA. This CDR3 is built from 15 residues. The trim removed 5 bases at V and 3 bases at J, leaving 6 bases unmatched.

Regarding this clone: The junction and the germline gene differ at one end; a read error may be behind it. V is TRBV3-1 (or the pseudogene TRBV3-2) and J is TRBJ1-3, with D hard to call. The CDR3 contains 17 residues. Germline V gene lookup returns CDR1 LGHDT and CDR2 YNNKEL (reference sequence). The DNA of the CDR3 is TGTGCCAGCAGCAAAGAGGGTGCGGGGAGTCCTGGAAACACCATATATTTT. Its protein is CASSKEGAGSPGNTIYF.

The rearrangement links TRBV9 to TRBJ1-6; 8 nucleotides match TRBD1. V was pared by 4 bases and J by 8 bases, with 5 bases of the junction left unmatched. This CDR3 has 14 residues. CDR1 is SGDLS and CDR2 is YYNGEE in the germline V gene. CDR3 bases: TGTGCCAGCAGCTACGGACAGGGAGATTCACCCCTCCACTTT. Encoded protein: CASSYGQGDSPLHF.

The J gene is TRBJ1-2, the V gene TRBV2; TRBD1 matches 8 bases. V lost 6 bases to trimming and J lost 8 bases; unmatched junction nucleotides: 8. Looked up from germline, CDR1 is SNHLY and CDR2 is FYNNEI. This CDR3 has 13 amino acids. The CDR3 bases are TGTGCCAGCAGGGCCACGGACAGGGCGGGCTACACCTTC. Protein: CASRATDRAGYTF.

The chain recombines TRBV7-3 with TRBJ1-2, with a tentative D call TRBD1 (6 bases). This CDR3 comprises 15 residues. Germline CDR1 SGHTA, CDR2 FQGTGA. Trimming shortened V by 2 bases and J by 8 bases, and 18 bases separated the two germline ends. In DNA, the CDR3 is TGTGCCAGCAGCTTACACCCTGGGGCAGGGGTAGGCTACACCTTC. The encoded protein is CASSLHPGAGVGYTF.